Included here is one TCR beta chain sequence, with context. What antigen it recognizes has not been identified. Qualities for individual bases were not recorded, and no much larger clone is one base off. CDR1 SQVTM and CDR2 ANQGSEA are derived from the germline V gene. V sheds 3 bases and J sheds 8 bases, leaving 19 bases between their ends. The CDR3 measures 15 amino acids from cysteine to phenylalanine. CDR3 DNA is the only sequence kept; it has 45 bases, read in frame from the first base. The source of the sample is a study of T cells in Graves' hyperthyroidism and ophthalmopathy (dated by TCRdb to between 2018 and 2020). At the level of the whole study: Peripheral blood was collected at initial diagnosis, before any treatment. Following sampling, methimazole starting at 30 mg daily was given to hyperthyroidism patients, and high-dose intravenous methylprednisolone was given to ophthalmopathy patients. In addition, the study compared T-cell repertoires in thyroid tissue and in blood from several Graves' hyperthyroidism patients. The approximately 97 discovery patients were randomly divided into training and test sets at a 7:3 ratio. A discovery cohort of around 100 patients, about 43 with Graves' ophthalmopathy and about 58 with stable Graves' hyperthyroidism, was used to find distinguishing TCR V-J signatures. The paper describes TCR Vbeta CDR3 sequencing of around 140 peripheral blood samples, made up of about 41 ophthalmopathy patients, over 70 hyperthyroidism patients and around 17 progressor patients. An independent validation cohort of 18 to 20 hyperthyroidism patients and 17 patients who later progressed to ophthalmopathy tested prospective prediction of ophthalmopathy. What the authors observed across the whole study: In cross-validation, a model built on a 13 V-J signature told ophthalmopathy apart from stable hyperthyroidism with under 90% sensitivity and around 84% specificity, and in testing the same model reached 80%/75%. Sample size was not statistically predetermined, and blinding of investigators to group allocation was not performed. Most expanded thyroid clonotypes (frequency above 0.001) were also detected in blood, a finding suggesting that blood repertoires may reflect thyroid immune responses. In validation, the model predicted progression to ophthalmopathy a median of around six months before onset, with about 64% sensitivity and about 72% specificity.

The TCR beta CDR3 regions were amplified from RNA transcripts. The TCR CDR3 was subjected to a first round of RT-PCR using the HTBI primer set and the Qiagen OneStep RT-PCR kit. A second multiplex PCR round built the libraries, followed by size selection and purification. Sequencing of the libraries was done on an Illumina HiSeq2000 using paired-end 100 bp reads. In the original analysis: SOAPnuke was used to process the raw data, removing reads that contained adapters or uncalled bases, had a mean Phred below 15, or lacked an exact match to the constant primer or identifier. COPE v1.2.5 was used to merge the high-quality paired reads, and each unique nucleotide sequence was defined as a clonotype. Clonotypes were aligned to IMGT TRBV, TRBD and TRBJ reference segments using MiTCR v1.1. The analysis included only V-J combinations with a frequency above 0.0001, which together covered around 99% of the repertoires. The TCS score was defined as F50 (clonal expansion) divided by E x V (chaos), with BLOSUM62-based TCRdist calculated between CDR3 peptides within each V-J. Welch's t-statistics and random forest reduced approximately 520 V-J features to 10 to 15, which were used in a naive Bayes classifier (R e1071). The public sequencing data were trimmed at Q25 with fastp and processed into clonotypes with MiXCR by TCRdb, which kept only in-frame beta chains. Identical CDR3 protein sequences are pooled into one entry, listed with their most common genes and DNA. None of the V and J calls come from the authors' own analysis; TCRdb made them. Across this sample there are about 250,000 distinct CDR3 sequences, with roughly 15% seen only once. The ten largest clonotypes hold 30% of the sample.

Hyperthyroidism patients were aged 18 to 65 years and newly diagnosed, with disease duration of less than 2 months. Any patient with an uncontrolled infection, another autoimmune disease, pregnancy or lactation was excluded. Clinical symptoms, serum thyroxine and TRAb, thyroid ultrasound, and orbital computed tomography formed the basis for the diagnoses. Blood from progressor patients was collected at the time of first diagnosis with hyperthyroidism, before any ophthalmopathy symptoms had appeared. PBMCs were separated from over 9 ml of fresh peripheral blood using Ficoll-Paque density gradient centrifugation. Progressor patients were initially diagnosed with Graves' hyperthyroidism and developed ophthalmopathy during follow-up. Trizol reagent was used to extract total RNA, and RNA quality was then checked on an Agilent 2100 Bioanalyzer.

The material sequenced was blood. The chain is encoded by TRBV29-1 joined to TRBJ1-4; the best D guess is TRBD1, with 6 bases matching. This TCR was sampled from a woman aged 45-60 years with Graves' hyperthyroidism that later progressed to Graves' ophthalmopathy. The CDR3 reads CSVDPGGRGTEKLFF. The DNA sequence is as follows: TGCAGCGTTGACCCCGGGGGCAGGGGAACAGAAAAACTGTTTTTT.